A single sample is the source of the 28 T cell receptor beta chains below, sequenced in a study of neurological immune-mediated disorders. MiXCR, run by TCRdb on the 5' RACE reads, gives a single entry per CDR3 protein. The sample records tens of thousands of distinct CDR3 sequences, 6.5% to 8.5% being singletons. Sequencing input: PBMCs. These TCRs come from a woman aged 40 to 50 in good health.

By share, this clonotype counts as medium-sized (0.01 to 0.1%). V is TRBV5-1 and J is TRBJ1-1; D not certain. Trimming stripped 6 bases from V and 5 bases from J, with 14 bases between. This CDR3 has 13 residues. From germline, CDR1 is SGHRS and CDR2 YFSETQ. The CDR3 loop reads CASKLGMGTEAFF. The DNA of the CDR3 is TGCGCCAGCAAGCTCGGGATGGGGACTGAAGCTTTCTTT.

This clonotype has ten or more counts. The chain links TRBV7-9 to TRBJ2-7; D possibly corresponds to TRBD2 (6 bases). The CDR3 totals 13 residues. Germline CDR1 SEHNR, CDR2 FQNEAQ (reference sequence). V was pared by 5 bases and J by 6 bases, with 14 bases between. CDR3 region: CASSPDAGGEQYF. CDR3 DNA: TGTGCCAGCAGCCCTGACGCCGGGGGCGAGCAGTACTTC. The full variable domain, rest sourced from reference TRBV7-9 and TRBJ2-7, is DTGVSQNPRHKITKRGQNVTFRCDPISEHNRLYWYRQTLGQGPEFLTYFQNEAQLEKSRLLSDRFSAERPKGSFSTLEIQRTEQGDSAMYLCASSPDAGGEQYFGPGTRLTVT.

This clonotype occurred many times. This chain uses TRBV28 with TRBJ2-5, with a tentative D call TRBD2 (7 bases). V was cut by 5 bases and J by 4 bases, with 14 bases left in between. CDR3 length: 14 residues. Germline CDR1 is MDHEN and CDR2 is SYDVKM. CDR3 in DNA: TGTGCCAGCAGTCTGGGGGGGCTAGGAGAGACCCAGTACTTC. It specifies CASSLGGLGETQYF.

The CDR3 bases are TGTGCCAGCCCCCGGACAGGGGGCTTTGATGGCTACACCTTC. The encoded protein is CASPRTGGFDGYTF. The chain carries TRBV7-8 and TRBJ1-2; TRBD1 agrees at 11 bases. Germline lookup yields CDR1 SGHVS and CDR2 FQNEAQ. V lost 8 bases and J lost 6; bases outside the gene matches: 8. CDR3 size: 14 residues.

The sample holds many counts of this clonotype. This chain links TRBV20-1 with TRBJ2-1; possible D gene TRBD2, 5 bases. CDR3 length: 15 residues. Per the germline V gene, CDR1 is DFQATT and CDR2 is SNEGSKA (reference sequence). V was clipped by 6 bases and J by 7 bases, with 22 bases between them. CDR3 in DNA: TGCAGTGCCTGGAGAGGGAGCTCATCCCTTAATGAGCAGTTCTTC. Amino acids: CSAWRGSSSLNEQFF.

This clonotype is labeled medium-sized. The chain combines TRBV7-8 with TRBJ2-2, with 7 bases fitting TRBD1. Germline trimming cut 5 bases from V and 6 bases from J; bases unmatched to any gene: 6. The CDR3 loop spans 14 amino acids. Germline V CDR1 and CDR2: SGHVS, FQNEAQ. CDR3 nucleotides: TGTGCCAGCAGCCGGCGACAGGGTGCCGGGGAGCTGTTTTTT. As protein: CASSRRQGAGELFF.

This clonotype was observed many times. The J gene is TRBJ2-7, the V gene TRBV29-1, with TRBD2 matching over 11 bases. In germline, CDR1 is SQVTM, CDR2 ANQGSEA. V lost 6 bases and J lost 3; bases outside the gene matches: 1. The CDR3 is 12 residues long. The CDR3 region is CSVLAGGYEQYF. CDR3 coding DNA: TGCAGCGTCCTAGCGGGAGGCTACGAGCAGTACTTC.

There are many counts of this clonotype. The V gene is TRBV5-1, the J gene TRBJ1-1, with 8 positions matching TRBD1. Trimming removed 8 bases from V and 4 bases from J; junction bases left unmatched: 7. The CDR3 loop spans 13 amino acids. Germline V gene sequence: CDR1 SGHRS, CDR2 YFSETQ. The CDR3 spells CASETGAGTEAFF. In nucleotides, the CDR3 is TGCGCCAGTGAGACAGGGGCGGGCACTGAAGCTTTCTTT.

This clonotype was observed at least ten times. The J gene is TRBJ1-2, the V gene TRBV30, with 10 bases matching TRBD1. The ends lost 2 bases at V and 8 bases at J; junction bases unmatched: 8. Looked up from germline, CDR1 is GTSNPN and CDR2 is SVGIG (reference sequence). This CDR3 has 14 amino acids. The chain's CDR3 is CAWSIRQGAEGYTF. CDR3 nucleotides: TGTGCCTGGAGTATTAGACAGGGGGCGGAAGGCTACACCTTC. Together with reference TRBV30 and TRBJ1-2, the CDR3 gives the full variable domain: SQTIHQWPATLVQPVGSPLSLECTVEGTSNPNLYWYRQAAGRGLQLLFYSVGIGQISSEVPQNLSASRPQDRQFILSSKKLLLSDSGFYLCAWSIRQGAEGYTFGSGTRLTVV.

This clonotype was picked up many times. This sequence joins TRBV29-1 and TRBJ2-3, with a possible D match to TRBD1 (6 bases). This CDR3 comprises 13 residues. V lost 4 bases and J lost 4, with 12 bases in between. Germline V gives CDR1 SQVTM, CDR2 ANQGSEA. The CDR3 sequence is CSVVSGVPDTQYF. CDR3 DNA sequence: TGCAGCGTTGTCTCAGGGGTCCCAGATACGCAGTATTTT.

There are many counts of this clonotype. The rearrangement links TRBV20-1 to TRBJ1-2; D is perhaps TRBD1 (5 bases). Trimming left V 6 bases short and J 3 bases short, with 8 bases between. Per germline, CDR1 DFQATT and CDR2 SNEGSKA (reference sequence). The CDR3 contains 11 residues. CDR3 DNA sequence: TGCAGTGCCCTGGGGGACTATGGCTACACCTTC. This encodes CSALGDYGYTF.

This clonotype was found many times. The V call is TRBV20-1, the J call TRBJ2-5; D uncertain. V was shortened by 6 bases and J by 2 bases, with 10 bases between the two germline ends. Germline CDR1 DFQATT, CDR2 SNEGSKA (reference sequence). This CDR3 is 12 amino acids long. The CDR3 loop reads CSAGQTQETQYF. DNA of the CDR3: TGCAGTGCAGGCCAGACTCAAGAGACCCAGTACTTC.

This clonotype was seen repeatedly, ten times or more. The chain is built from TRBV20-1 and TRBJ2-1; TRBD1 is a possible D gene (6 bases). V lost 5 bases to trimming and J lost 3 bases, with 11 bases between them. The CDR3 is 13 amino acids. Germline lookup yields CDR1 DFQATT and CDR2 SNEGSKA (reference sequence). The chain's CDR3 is CSASQGSYNEQFF. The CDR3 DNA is TGCAGTGCTTCACAGGGAAGCTACAATGAGCAGTTCTTC.

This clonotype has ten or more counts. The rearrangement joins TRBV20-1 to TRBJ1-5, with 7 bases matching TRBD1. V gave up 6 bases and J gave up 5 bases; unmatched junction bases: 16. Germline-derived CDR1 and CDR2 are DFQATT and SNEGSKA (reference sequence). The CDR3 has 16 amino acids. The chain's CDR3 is CSAMGQTQGPYQPQHF. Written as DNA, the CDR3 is TGCAGTGCCATGGGACAGACACAAGGCCCTTATCAGCCCCAGCATTTT.

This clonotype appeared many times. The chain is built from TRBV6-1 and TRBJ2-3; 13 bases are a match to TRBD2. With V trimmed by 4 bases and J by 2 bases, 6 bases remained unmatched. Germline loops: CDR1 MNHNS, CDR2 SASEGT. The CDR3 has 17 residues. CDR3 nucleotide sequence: TGTGCCAGCAGTGCAAGGGGACTAGCGGGAATCACAGATACGCAGTATTTT. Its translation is CASSARGLAGITDTQYF.

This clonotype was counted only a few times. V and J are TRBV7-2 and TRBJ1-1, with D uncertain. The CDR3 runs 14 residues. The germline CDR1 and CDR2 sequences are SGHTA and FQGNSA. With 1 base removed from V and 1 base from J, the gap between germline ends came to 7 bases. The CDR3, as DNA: TGTGCCAGCAGCTTAGATCCGGGGAACACTGAAGCTTTCTTT. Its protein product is CASSLDPGNTEAFF.

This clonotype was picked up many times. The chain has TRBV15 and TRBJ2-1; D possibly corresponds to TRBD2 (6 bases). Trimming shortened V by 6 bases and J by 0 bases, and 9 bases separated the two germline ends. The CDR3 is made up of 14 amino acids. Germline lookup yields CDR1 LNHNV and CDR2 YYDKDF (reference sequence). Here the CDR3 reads CATRAAGSYNEQFF. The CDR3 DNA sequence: TGTGCCACCAGGGCAGCGGGCTCCTACAATGAGCAGTTCTTC.

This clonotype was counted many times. Here the CDR3 DNA reads TGCGCCAGCAGCTTGGAATCGCGAGGGAGCACAGATACGCAGTATTTT. Protein: CASSLESRGSTDTQYF. This chain links TRBV5-1 with TRBJ2-3; maybe TRBD2 (5 bases). Trimming removed 0 bases at V and 0 bases at J, with 11 bases between. CDR1 is SGHRS and CDR2 is YFSETQ in the germline V gene. This CDR3 contains 16 residues.

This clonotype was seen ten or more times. CDR3 residues: CSARDQGRGVYGYTF. CDR3 in DNA: TGCAGTGCTAGAGATCAGGGCCGAGGCGTCTATGGCTACACCTTC. V gene TRBV20-1 combines with J gene TRBJ1-2, with a possible D match to TRBD1 (5 bases). Trimming left V 0 bases short and J 4 bases short, with 15 bases between. Germline V gives CDR1 DFQATT, CDR2 SNEGSKA (reference sequence). The CDR3 is made up of 15 amino acids.

The CDR3 nucleotides read TGTGCCAGCAGCCCAGTTGCGGGAGGGCCTACTTCCACAGATACGCAGTATTTT. Translating gives CASSPVAGGPTSTDTQYF. The chain carries TRBV7-6 and TRBJ2-3; 9 bases line up with TRBD2. The V gene's germline CDR1 is SGHVS and CDR2 FNYEAQ. This CDR3 is built from 18 residues. V lost 5 bases and J lost 2; bases outside the gene matches: 14.

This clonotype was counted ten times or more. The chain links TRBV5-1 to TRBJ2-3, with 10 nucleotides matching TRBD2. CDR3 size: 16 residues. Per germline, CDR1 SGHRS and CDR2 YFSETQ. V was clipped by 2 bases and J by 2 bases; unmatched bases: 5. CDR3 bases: TGCGCCAGCAGCTTCTTAGCGGGAGGATCCACAGATACGCAGTATTTT. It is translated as CASSFLAGGSTDTQYF.

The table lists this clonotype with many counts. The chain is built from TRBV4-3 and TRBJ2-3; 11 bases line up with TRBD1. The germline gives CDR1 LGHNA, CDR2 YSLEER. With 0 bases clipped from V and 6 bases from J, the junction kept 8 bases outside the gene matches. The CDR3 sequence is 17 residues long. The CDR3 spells CASSQDLGTGGSDTQYF. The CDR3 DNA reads TGCGCCAGCAGCCAAGATCTTGGGACAGGGGGATCCGATACGCAGTATTTT.

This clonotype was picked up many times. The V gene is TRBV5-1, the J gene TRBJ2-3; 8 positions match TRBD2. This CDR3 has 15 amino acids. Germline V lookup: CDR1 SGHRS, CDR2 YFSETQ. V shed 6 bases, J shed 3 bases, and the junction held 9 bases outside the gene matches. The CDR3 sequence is CASNNAGGPTDTQYF. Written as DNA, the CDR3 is TGCGCCAGCAATAACGCGGGAGGACCAACAGATACGCAGTATTTT.

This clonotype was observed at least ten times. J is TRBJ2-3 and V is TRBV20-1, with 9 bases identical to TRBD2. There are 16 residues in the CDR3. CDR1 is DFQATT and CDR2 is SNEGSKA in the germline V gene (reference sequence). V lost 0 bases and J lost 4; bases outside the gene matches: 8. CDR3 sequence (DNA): TGCAGTGCTAGAGATTCGGCGGGAGGGAACGCAGATACGCAGTATTTT. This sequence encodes CSARDSAGGNADTQYF.

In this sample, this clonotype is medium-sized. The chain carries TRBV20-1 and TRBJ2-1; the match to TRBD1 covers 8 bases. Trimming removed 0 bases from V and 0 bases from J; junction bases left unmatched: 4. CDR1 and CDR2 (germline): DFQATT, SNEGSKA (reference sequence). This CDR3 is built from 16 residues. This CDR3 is CSARETGTGSYNEQFF. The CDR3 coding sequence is TGCAGTGCTAGAGAAACCGGGACAGGCTCCTACAATGAGCAGTTCTTC.

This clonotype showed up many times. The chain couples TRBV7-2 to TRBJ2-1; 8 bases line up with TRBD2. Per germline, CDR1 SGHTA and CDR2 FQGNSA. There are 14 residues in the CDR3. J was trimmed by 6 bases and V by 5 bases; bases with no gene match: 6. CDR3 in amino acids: CASSRTSPSNEQFF. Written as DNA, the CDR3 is TGTGCCAGCAGCCGGACTAGCCCGAGCAATGAGCAGTTCTTC.

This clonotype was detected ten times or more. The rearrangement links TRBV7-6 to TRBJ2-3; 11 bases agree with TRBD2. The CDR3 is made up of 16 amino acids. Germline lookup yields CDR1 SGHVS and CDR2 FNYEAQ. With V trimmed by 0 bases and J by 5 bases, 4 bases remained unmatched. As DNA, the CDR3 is TGTGCCAGCAGCTTAGCGCAACTAGCGGGAGTAGATACGCAGTATTTT. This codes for CASSLAQLAGVDTQYF.

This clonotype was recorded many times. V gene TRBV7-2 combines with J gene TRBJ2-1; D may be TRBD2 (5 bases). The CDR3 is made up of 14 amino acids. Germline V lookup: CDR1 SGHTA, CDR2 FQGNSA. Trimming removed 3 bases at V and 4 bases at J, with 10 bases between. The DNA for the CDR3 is TGTGCCAGCAGCTTGGGAGCTCGGTACAATGAGCAGTTCTTC. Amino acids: CASSLGARYNEQFF. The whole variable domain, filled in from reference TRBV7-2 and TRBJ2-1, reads GAGVSQSPSNKVTEKGKDVELRCDPISGHTALYWYRQSLGQGLEFLIYFQGNSAPDKSGLPSDRFSAERTGGSVSTLTIQRTQQEDSAVYLCASSLGARYNEQFFGPGTRLTVL.